A single sample is the source of the 5 T cell receptor beta chains below, sequenced in a study of T cell responses to AZD1222 COVID-19 vaccine. Sequenced by immunoSEQ multiplex PCR; TCRdb stores in-frame clones only, minus some. Here the sample spans about 150,000 clones, more than 75% being singletons. Material: peripheral blood, obtained 28 days after the second AZD1222 dose. The source is an adult who received the AZD1222 COVID-19 vaccine.

The chain uses TRBV7-2 and TRBJ1-4; no clear D gene. The germline gives CDR1 SGHTA, CDR2 FQGNSA. V was trimmed by 1 base and J by 4 bases, leaving 7 bases between them. The length of the CDR3 is 14 residues. The CDR3 here is CASSLGTLNEKLFF. CDR3 nucleotides: TGTGCCAGCAGCTTAGGGACCCTTAATGAAAAACTGTTTTTT.

The CDR3 nucleotides read TGTGCCAGCAGCGAACGACAGTGGAACACCGGGGAGCTGTTTTTT. This sequence encodes CASSERQWNTGELFF. V and J are TRBV6-2 or TRBV6-3 and TRBJ2-2, with D tentatively TRBD1 (5 bases). CDR1 is MNHEY and CDR2 is SVGEGT in the germline V gene. The CDR3 has 15 residues. Trimming took off 6 bases at V and 1 base at J, with 12 bases between the two ends.

V and J are TRBV10-3 and TRBJ1-2, with a weak D call TRBD1 (5 bases). V was trimmed by 4 bases and J by 6 bases, leaving 18 bases between them. The CDR3 sequence is 15 residues long. Germline V gives CDR1 ENHRY, CDR2 SYGVKD. The CDR3 region is CAISAGTGSVDGYTF. DNA for the CDR3: TGTGCCATCAGTGCAGGGACCGGCTCCGTCGATGGCTACACCTTC.

This chain connects TRBV5-1 to TRBJ2-3; TRBD2 is a possible D gene (6 bases). Germline loops: CDR1 SGHRS, CDR2 YFSETQ. The V end was cut by 0 bases, the J end by 5 bases, with 10 bases between. CDR3 length: 14 amino acids. The CDR3 region is CASSLETGVDTQYF. The CDR3 DNA is TGCGCCAGCAGCTTGGAAACGGGAGTAGATACGCAGTATTTT.

CDR3 in amino acids: CASSSGFPNSNQPQHF. CDR3 bases: TGTGCCAGCAGCTCAGGGTTCCCAAATAGCAATCAGCCCCAGCATTTT. The J gene is TRBJ1-5, the V gene TRBV5-5; possibly TRBD1 for D (5 bases). The germline V gene encodes CDR1 SGHKS and CDR2 YYEKEE (reference sequence). This CDR3 contains 16 residues. V shed 3 bases and J shed 0 bases, with 13 bases lying between them.